These 22 T cell receptor beta chains share one sample of origin, sequenced in a study of blood T cell repertoires in COVID-19 (dated by TCRdb to about 2020). The library relied on the immunoSEQ multiplex PCR assay. TCRdb stores this immuneACCESS table with in-frame sequences only. Part of the clones is absent; in the studies checked, under half of the shortfall reflects unresolved V genes, and no reason is known for the rest. This sample comprises 200,000 to 250,000 clones, about 93% of them detected only once. Clones ranked in the top ten supply approximately 0.77% of the sample. The specimen sequenced was peripheral blood. The receptors originated from a man in his 60s with COVID-19, enrolled during active disease.

The chain joins TRBV9 to TRBJ2-3; 8 bases line up with TRBD2. The CDR3 covers 15 residues. V was pared by 1 base and J by 7 bases, with 8 bases of the junction left unmatched. Germline values: CDR1 SGDLS, CDR2 YYNGEE. CDR3: CASSVQAGGMYTQYF. CDR3 nucleotide sequence: TGTGCCAGCAGCGTACAGGCGGGGGGAATGTATACGCAGTATTTT. The full variable domain, completed using reference TRBV9 and TRBJ2-3, is DSGVTQTPKHLITATGQRVTLRCSPRSGDLSVYWYQQSLDQGLQFLIQYYNGEERAKGNILERFSAQQFPDLHSELNLSSLELGDSALYFCASSVQAGGMYTQYFGPGTRLTVL.

The chain uses TRBV5-1 and TRBJ1-4; tentative D call: TRBD1 (6 bases). V lost 4 bases and J 0 bases, leaving 13 bases between the germline ends. The CDR3 contains 16 residues. Germline V gene lookup returns CDR1 SGHRS and CDR2 YFSETQ. The CDR3 is CASSPGWDTTNEKLFF. Written as DNA, the CDR3 is TGCGCCAGCAGCCCGGGCTGGGACACAACTAATGAAAAACTGTTTTTT.

This chain connects TRBV27 to TRBJ1-6; no clear D gene. Trimming took off 7 bases at V and 0 bases at J, with 10 bases between the two ends. There are 15 residues in the CDR3. Germline V CDR1 and CDR2: MNHEY, SMNVEV (reference sequence). CDR3 sequence (DNA): TGTGCCAGCATAACGGGGAGCTCCTATAATTCACCCCTCCACTTT. This encodes CASITGSSYNSPLHF.

The CDR3 nucleotides are TGTGCCAGCGCCGAGGGTGTAACCGGGGAGCTGTTTTTT. Protein: CASAEGVTGELFF. The V gene is TRBV19, the J gene TRBJ2-2; tentative D call: TRBD2 (5 bases). With 9 bases removed from V and 5 bases from J, the gap between germline ends came to 13 bases. This CDR3 has 13 amino acids. The germline gives CDR1 LNHDA, CDR2 SQIVND (reference sequence).

The genes are TRBV29-1 and TRBJ2-1; the match to TRBD1 covers 8 bases. The J segment lost 3 bases and the V segment lost 3 bases, leaving 4 bases of the junction unmatched. Germline assignment: CDR1 SQVTM and CDR2 ANQGSEA. This CDR3 region has 14 residues. CDR3 residues: CSVEAGGDYNEQFF. In DNA form, the CDR3 reads TGCAGCGTTGAGGCAGGGGGCGACTACAATGAGCAGTTCTTC.

The chain links TRBV9 to TRBJ1-5; 11 bases match TRBD1. The CDR3 sequence is 15 residues long. Germline-derived CDR1 and CDR2 are SGDLS and YYNGEE. J gave up 7 bases and V 4 bases, and 7 bases lay outside the gene matches. CDR3 protein: CASSSGQGAGQPQHF. CDR3 DNA: TGTGCCAGCAGCTCAGGACAGGGGGCTGGCCAGCCCCAGCATTTT.

The CDR3 sequence is CASSRGPTYEQYF. For the CDR3, the DNA is TGTGCCAGCAGTAGGGGGCCTACCTACGAGCAGTACTTC. The chain is built from TRBV28 and TRBJ2-7, with TRBD1 identical over 7 bases. This CDR3 has 13 amino acids. The V gene end was trimmed by 5 bases and the J gene end by 2 bases; junction bases not matched to a gene: 3. CDR1 is MDHEN, CDR2 SYDVKM, per germline.

The chain joins TRBV19 to TRBJ2-7, with TRBD1 identical over 11 bases. With V trimmed by 3 bases and J by 5 bases, 3 bases remained unmatched. Per germline, CDR1 LNHDA and CDR2 SQIVND (reference sequence). This CDR3 comprises 14 residues. CDR3 nucleotide sequence: TGTGCCAGTAGTATGGACAGGGGGCATAACGAGCAGTACTTC. Protein product: CASSMDRGHNEQYF.

This clone was seen more than once but under ten times. CDR3 loop: CASSPKGAGRGLTNEQFF. The CDR3 nucleotides are TGCGCCAGCAGCCCAAAGGGTGCAGGGCGCGGATTGACGAATGAGCAGTTCTTC. The chain employs TRBV4-1 and TRBJ2-1; perhaps TRBD1 as D (5 bases). V shed 4 bases and J shed 7 bases, with 26 bases lying between them. Germline CDR1 is MGHRA and CDR2 is YSYEKL. There are 18 residues in the CDR3.

This clone was found once. The chain couples TRBV7-9 to TRBJ2-2, with D maybe TRBD1 (5 bases). Trimming left V 5 bases short and J 0 bases short, with 10 bases between. Germline V gives CDR1 SEHNR, CDR2 FQNEAQ (reference sequence). The CDR3 has 15 amino acids. The CDR3 DNA is TGTGCCAGCAGCGAGACAGCCGCGAACACCGGGGAGCTGTTTTTT. Translating gives CASSETAANTGELFF. The full variable domain, with the rest looked up from reference TRBV7-9 and TRBJ2-2, is DTGVSQNPRHKITKRGQNVTFRCDPISEHNRLYWYRQTLGQGPEFLTYFQNEAQLEKSRLLSDRFSAERPKGSFSTLEIQRTEQGDSAMYLCASSETAANTGELFFGEGSRLTVL.

This clone occurred a few times. This sequence joins TRBV11-2 and TRBJ1-2; maybe TRBD1 (6 bases). Germline V gives CDR1 SGHAT, CDR2 FQNNGV. V was trimmed by 2 bases and J by 4 bases, leaving 20 bases between them. The CDR3 length is 17 residues. The CDR3 region is CASSLLPRDTLVYGYTF. The CDR3 DNA follows: TGTGCCAGCAGCTTACTTCCTCGGGACACCCTCGTCTATGGCTACACCTTC.

The rearrangement uses TRBV5-6 and TRBJ2-5; 15 bases are shared with TRBD2. With 4 bases clipped from V and 4 bases from J, the junction kept 14 bases outside the gene matches. CDR1 and CDR2 (germline): SGHDT, YYEEEE. The CDR3 has 19 amino acids. CDR3 bases: TGTGCCAGCAGCAATCAGGGACTAGCGGGAGGAAGGGGGCGAGAGACCCAGTACTTC. This translates into CASSNQGLAGGRGRETQYF.

The chain joins TRBV5-1 to TRBJ1-1, with 9 bases aligning to TRBD1. The V and J ends lost 4 bases and 1 base, in that order; junction bases with no gene match: 2. Looked up from germline, CDR1 is SGHRS and CDR2 is YFSETQ. The CDR3 has 14 amino acids. The CDR3 sequence: CASSEDRGNTEAFF. CDR3 coding DNA: TGCGCCAGCAGCGAGGACAGGGGGAACACTGAAGCTTTCTTT.

The V and J genes are TRBV12-5 and TRBJ2-7, with 8 bases fitting TRBD1. This CDR3 spans 16 amino acids. The ends lost 2 bases at V and 3 bases at J; junction bases unmatched: 9. The V gene's germline CDR1 is LGHNT and CDR2 FRNRAP. In DNA form, the CDR3 reads TGTGCTAGTGGTTTGTTGACGACAGGGGTGGACTACGAGCAGTACTTC. Amino acid sequence: CASGLLTTGVDYEQYF.

This sequence joins TRBV5-1 and TRBJ1-2, with 9 bases lining up with TRBD1. CDR1 and CDR2 (germline): SGHRS, YFSETQ. The CDR3 consists of 15 residues. With 5 bases clipped from V and 4 bases from J, the junction kept 9 bases outside the gene matches. The CDR3 loop reads CASSFGPGQGYGYTF. Written as DNA, the CDR3 is TGCGCCAGCAGTTTTGGTCCGGGACAGGGCTATGGCTACACCTTC. Full variable domain (remainder filled in from reference TRBV5-1 and TRBJ1-2): KAGVTQTPRYLIKTRGQQVTLSCSPISGHRSVSWYQQTPGQGLQFLFEYFSETQRNKGNFPGRFSGRQFSNSRSEMNVSTLELGDSALYLCASSFGPGQGYGYTFGSGTRLTVV.

This chain connects TRBV18 to TRBJ2-7, with TRBD2 matching over 7 bases. The CDR3 consists of 15 residues. Germline trimming cut 2 bases from V and 3 bases from J; bases unmatched to any gene: 7. Germline CDR1 KGHSH, CDR2 LQKENI. CDR3 DNA: TGTGCCAGCTCACCAGGGGGGGGGTCGCTCTACGAGCAGTACTTC. Translation gives CASSPGGGSLYEQYF.

V gene TRBV7-2 combines with J gene TRBJ2-1, with a weak D call TRBD1 (5 bases). Germline V CDR1 and CDR2: SGHTA, FQGNSA. Trimming took off 1 base at V and 2 bases at J, with 9 bases between the two ends. The CDR3 spans 15 residues. The CDR3 region is CASSLGGLTYNEQFF. Written as DNA, the CDR3 is TGTGCCAGCAGCTTAGGGGGCTTAACCTACAATGAGCAGTTCTTC.

V gene TRBV5-1 combines with J gene TRBJ2-6, with 8 positions matching TRBD1. The CDR3 is 17 amino acids. Germline V gene data show CDR1 as SGHRS and CDR2 as YFSETQ. V gave up 4 bases and J gave up 2 bases; unmatched junction bases: 8. CDR3 region: CASSRRQGTPGANVLTF. For the CDR3, the DNA is TGCGCCAGCAGCAGACGACAGGGGACCCCTGGGGCCAACGTCCTGACTTTC.

The J gene is TRBJ2-1, the V gene TRBV30, with TRBD2 as a possible D gene (6 bases). The ends were cut back, 0 bases at V and 8 bases at J, with 8 bases in the middle. The CDR3 loop spans 12 amino acids. Per the germline V gene, CDR1 is GTSNPN and CDR2 is SVGIG (reference sequence). The CDR3 spells CAWSVWGDEQFF. The CDR3, as DNA: TGTGCCTGGAGTGTATGGGGGGATGAGCAGTTCTTC.

The chain uses TRBV19 and TRBJ2-5; TRBD2 matches at 7 bases. This CDR3 has 14 amino acids. The V segment lost 5 bases and the J segment 4 bases; nucleotides outside the gene matches: 7. CDR1 is LNHDA and CDR2 is SQIVND in the germline V gene (reference sequence). The CDR3 loop is CASSQTSIGETQYF. CDR3 nucleotide sequence: TGTGCCAGTAGTCAGACTAGCATTGGAGAGACCCAGTACTTC.

The chain is built from TRBV2 and TRBJ1-2; 9 nucleotides align to TRBD1. The V gene's germline CDR1 is SNHLY and CDR2 FYNNEI. The CDR3 runs to 14 residues. Trimming took 10 bases from V and 5 from J; bases not matched to a gene: 11. The CDR3 sequence is CAIQGGQGFYGYTF. The CDR3 nucleotides are TGTGCCATCCAAGGAGGACAGGGGTTTTATGGCTACACCTTC.

This clone was seen a single time. The chain is built from TRBV18 and TRBJ2-7; D remains unclear. From germline, CDR1 is KGHSH and CDR2 LQKENI. Trimming took 0 bases from V and 1 from J, leaving 4 bases between them. This CDR3 region has 13 residues. CDR3 in amino acids: CASSPPQSYEQYF. CDR3 in DNA: TGTGCCAGCTCACCACCCCAGTCCTACGAGCAGTACTTC.